One sample yielded the 6 T cell receptor beta chains listed below, sequenced in a study of human T cells and chemical hapten exposure. As to time point: patch test 1, 2 weeks after DPC sensitization. Treatment reported: therapeutic diphenylcyclopropenone sensitization with weekly scalp DPC. Via MiXCR, TCRdb re-called the RACE reads, giving one row per CDR3 protein. The repertoire holds just over 80,000 distinct CDR3 sequences, with about 10% as singletons. The starting material was whole blood, obtained in connection with sensitization to the hapten diphenylcyclopropenone (DPC). These receptors were taken from a woman in her 50s with alopecia areata. Some clones in this sample may be carry-over from other donors' samples.

This clonotype was counted only a few times. The rearrangement joins TRBV27 to TRBJ1-1; unclear D gene. The CDR3 has 15 amino acids. Trimming took off 2 bases at V and 0 bases at J, with 10 bases between the two ends. Germline CDR1 reads MNHEY; CDR2 reads SMNVEV (reference sequence). CDR3 sequence (DNA): TGTGCCAGCAGTTTAAGACGGGAGATGAACACTGAAGCTTTCTTT. This codes for CASSLRREMNTEAFF.

This clonotype was detected ten times or more. This chain uses TRBV10-3 with TRBJ2-7, with D perhaps matching TRBD2 (7 bases). The CDR3 contains 13 residues. The V end lost 2 bases, the J end lost 6 bases, and 11 bases lay between the germline ends. The V gene's germline CDR1 is ENHRY and CDR2 SYGVKD. The CDR3 reads CAISEAGEGEQYF. Written as DNA, the CDR3 is TGTGCCATCAGTGAGGCAGGGGAGGGCGAGCAGTACTTC.

This clonotype came up many times. The chain is built from TRBV2 and TRBJ2-1; D is uncertain. CDR3 length: 10 amino acids. Looked up from germline, CDR1 is SNHLY and CDR2 is FYNNEI. The germline V and J ends were trimmed by 4 bases and 8 bases, with 3 bases remaining between them. CDR3 sequence (DNA): TGTGCCAGCAGTGTGCATGAGCAGTTCTTC. Amino acids: CASSVHEQFF. Full variable domain (remainder filled in from reference TRBV2 and TRBJ2-1): EPEVTQTPSHQVTQMGQEVILRCVPISNHLYFYWYRQILGQKVEFLVSFYNNEISEKSEIFDDQFSVERPDGSNFTLKIRSTKLEDSAMYFCASSVHEQFFGPGTRLTVL.

This clonotype has ten or more counts. The chain uses TRBV7-2 and TRBJ1-3; possibly TRBD1 for D (5 bases). CDR1 and CDR2 from the germline V gene are SGHTA and FQGNSA. Between the trimmed V and J ends, which lost 10 bases and 4 bases, there was a span of 17 bases. CDR3 size: 14 residues. The CDR3 DNA reads as TGTGCCACCAATTCAGGGTATAACGGAAACACCATATATTTT. This translates into CATNSGYNGNTIYF.

This clonotype was recorded at least ten times. The chain links TRBV20-1 to TRBJ1-6, with 7 nucleotides matching TRBD1. The V and J ends lost 0 bases and 7 bases, in that order; junction bases with no gene match: 6. Germline assignment: CDR1 DFQATT and CDR2 SNEGSKA (reference sequence). There are 15 residues in the CDR3. The CDR3 region has the DNA TGCAGTGCTAGAGATAAGGGACAGAGGAATTCACCCCTCCACTTT. It yields the protein CSARDKGQRNSPLHF.

This clonotype has more than one count but fewer than ten. The chain is built from TRBV9 and TRBJ2-7; D is possibly TRBD2 (5 bases). V was pared by 6 bases and J by 0 bases, with 16 bases between. The CDR3 has 15 residues. Per germline, CDR1 SGDLS and CDR2 YYNGEE. The chain's CDR3 is CASTRGSGSSYEQYF. The CDR3 DNA is TGTGCCAGCACCCGAGGGTCGGGAAGCTCCTACGAGCAGTACTTC.